This T cell receptor beta chain was sequenced during a study of T cells expressing NK-cell markers. Worth noting for this clonotype: Its cognate antigen is unknown.

Study-wide results and caveats: Dominant NKG2C+ clonotypes made up roughly 1.0-7.5% of CD8+ T cells in over five donors.

Reanalyzing the 5' RACE reads, TCRdb keeps one entry per CDR3 protein, without DNA. Its table records 550,000 to 600,000 distinct CDR3 sequences. Germline values: CDR1 LNHNV, CDR2 YYDKDF (reference sequence). The CDR3 extends over 14 amino acids. Sequencing was done on a sample of blood T cells: a sorted CD56 or NKG2C T cell subset, CD4+ or CD8+ T cells, or bulk PBMC T cells (not recorded which). The clonotype was recovered from a man younger than 35 in good health. The gene calls are TRBV15 and TRBJ2-1. The CDR3 protein is CATRTGSSYNEQFF.